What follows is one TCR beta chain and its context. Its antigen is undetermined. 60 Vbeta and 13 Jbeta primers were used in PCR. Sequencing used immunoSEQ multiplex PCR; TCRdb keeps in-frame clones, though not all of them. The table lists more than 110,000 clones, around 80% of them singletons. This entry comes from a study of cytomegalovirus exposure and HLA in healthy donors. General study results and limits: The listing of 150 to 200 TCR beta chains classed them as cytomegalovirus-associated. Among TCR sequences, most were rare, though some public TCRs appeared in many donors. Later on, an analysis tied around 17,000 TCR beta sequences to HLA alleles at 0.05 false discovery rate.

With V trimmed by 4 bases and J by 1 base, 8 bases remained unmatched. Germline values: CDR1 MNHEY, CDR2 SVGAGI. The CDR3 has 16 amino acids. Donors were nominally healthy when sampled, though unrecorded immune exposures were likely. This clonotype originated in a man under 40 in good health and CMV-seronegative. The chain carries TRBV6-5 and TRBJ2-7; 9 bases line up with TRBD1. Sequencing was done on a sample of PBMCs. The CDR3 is CASSSPGTGTSYEQYF. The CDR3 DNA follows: TGTGCCAGCAGTTCTCCCGGGACAGGGACTTCCTACGAGCAGTACTTC.